One and the same sample provided the 22 T cell receptor beta chains below, sequenced in a study of OX40 agonist ivuxolimab in advanced cancers. Profiling relied on immunoSEQ multiplex PCR, and the TCRdb table lists in-frame clones only, not all of them. This table holds more than 50,000 clones, 86% found once. The sample here was CD4+ or CD8+ T cells sorted from blood, taken in a trial of the OX40 agonist ivuxolimab. These receptors were collected from an adult with an advanced solid tumor such as melanoma, head and neck, liver or kidney cancer.

Points on this clone: One end of the junction fails to match germline, which may point to a read error. The chain recombines TRBV30 with TRBJ2-3, with D perhaps assigned TRBD1 or TRBD2 (5 bases each). Germline CDR1 GTSNPN, CDR2 SVGIG (reference sequence). The CDR3 sequence is 13 residues long. The CDR3 sequence is CVWGRWGTDTQYF. CDR3 nucleotides: TGTGTCTGGGGACGGTGGGGCACAGATACGCAGTATTTT.

The rearrangement uses TRBV5-5 and TRBJ1-6; D remains ambiguous. Trimming removed 1 base from V and 7 bases from J, with 12 bases in between. This CDR3 has 15 amino acids. The germline V gene encodes CDR1 SGHKS and CDR2 YYEKEE (reference sequence). CDR3 in DNA: TGTGCCAGCAGCTTGACCGGACCGACGAATTCACCCCTCCACTTT. Its translation is CASSLTGPTNSPLHF.

This clone was detected a few times. J is TRBJ2-7 and V is TRBV4-3; D is ambiguous. Germline V gene data show CDR1 as LGHNA and CDR2 as YSLEER. Trimming removed 4 bases at V and 1 base at J, with 8 bases between. This CDR3 has 13 amino acids. CDR3 sequence (DNA): TGCGCCAGCAGCCCGCAACCATCCTACGAGCAGTACTTC. Protein: CASSPQPSYEQYF.

This clone occurred a few times. The rearrangement joins TRBV7-9 to TRBJ1-2; D is ambiguous. The germline V gene encodes CDR1 SEHNR and CDR2 FQNEAQ (reference sequence). This CDR3 region has 16 residues. Trimming cost V 2 bases and J 2 bases, with 15 bases left between them. The DNA of the CDR3 is TGTGCCAGCAGCTTAATTCCCGGGCCCCGGAACTATGGCTACACCTTC. This translates into CASSLIPGPRNYGYTF.

In its sample, this clone was seen once. The V gene is TRBV28, the J gene TRBJ1-2, with 7 bases fitting TRBD1. CDR3 size: 13 residues. With V trimmed by 8 bases and J by 4 bases, 7 bases remained unmatched. Germline V gene sequence: CDR1 MDHEN, CDR2 SYDVKM. CDR3 DNA: TGTGCCAGCTTTGACAGGGCAAGCTATGGCTACACCTTC. Amino acid sequence: CASFDRASYGYTF.

The table lists this clone with a count of one. The V gene is TRBV5-6, the J gene TRBJ1-1; 9 bases align to TRBD1. The CDR3 is 16 amino acids. Trimming removed 2 bases from V and 1 base from J; junction bases left unmatched: 6. CDR1 and CDR2 (germline): SGHDT, YYEEEE. The CDR3 nucleotides are TGTGCCAGCAGCTTTTTCGGACAGGGGACGAACACTGAAGCTTTCTTT. It translates to CASSFFGQGTNTEAFF.

This rearrangement joins TRBV7-8 to TRBJ2-7, with 11 bases lining up with TRBD2. After removal of 8 bases from V and 2 bases from J, the junction contained 11 bases not matched to a gene. The CDR3 is 16 amino acids. Germline V gene data show CDR1 as SGHVS and CDR2 as FQNEAQ. The CDR3 DNA reads as TGTGCCAGCGGTTCCCGCCGACTAGCGGGAACCTACGAGCAGTACTTC. Its translation: CASGSRRLAGTYEQYF.

The chain carries TRBV5-6 and TRBJ2-1, with D unresolved. CDR3 length equals 15 residues. The ends were cut back, 4 bases at V and 6 bases at J, with 17 bases in the middle. Germline lookup yields CDR1 SGHDT and CDR2 YYEEEE. In DNA, the CDR3 is TGTGCCAGCAGCCCCCCGGGCAGCCAAGGCAATGAGCAGTTCTTC. Amino acid sequence: CASSPPGSQGNEQFF. Variable domain in full (rest from reference TRBV5-6 and TRBJ2-1): DAGVTQSPTHLIKTRGQQVTLRCSPKSGHDTVSWYQQALGQGPQFIFQYYEEEERQRGNFPDRFSGHQFPNYSSELNVNALLLGDSALYLCASSPPGSQGNEQFFGPGTRLTVL.

This sequence joins TRBV4-3 and TRBJ2-3; 12 bases map to TRBD2. The CDR3 loop spans 18 amino acids. The germline V gene has CDR1 LGHNA and CDR2 YSLEER. Trimming at V came to 0 bases and at J to 1 base, leaving 5 bases not matched to a gene. CDR3 bases: TGCGCCAGCAGCCAAGACCTACGACTAGCGGGAGGCACAGATACGCAGTATTTT. Translating gives CASSQDLRLAGGTDTQYF.

This chain links TRBV28 with TRBJ2-7; TRBD2 might be the D (6 bases). Germline CDR1 reads MDHEN; CDR2 reads SYDVKM. Deletions cut 7 bases from V and 3 bases from J, with 22 bases between. This CDR3 comprises 16 residues. CDR3 in amino acids: CASNSGAFGRGYEQYF. CDR3 DNA sequence: TGTGCCAGCAATTCCGGCGCGTTCGGGAGAGGCTACGAGCAGTACTTC. Combining the CDR3 with reference TRBV28 and TRBJ2-7 gives the whole variable domain DVKVTQSSRYLVKRTGEKVFLECVQDMDHENMFWYRQDPGLGLRLIYFSYDVKMKEKGDIPEGYSVSREKKERFSLILESASTNQTSMYLCASNSGAFGRGYEQYFGPGTRLTVT.

V usage is TRBV5-4 and J usage is TRBJ2-7; D may be TRBD1 or TRBD2 (5 bases each). The germline gives CDR1 SGHNT, CDR2 YYREEE (reference sequence). Deletions cut 1 base from V and 9 bases from J, with 17 bases between. This CDR3 is 14 amino acids long. The CDR3 reads CASSLTGTEIGQYF. The CDR3 DNA sequence: TGTGCCAGCAGCTTGACCGGGACGGAGATAGGGCAGTACTTC.

The V gene is TRBV6-6, the J gene TRBJ2-2; 8 nucleotides match TRBD1. The CDR3 loop spans 14 amino acids. The ends lost 5 bases at V and 6 bases at J; junction bases unmatched: 5. CDR1 and CDR2 (germline): MNHNY, SVGAGI (reference sequence). The CDR3 DNA reads TGTGCCAGCAGTATGGGACAGGCGGCCGGGGAGCTGTTTTTT. Amino acid sequence: CASSMGQAAGELFF.

The genes are TRBV7-2 and TRBJ2-3; TRBD2 matches 10 bases. The CDR3 has 16 residues. Germline CDR1 reads SGHTA; CDR2 reads FQGNSA. The V segment lost 5 bases and the J segment 6 bases; nucleotides outside the gene matches: 11. In DNA, the CDR3 is TGTGCCAGCAGCGTACTGATAGCGGGAGGACGGGATACGCAGTATTTT. This sequence encodes CASSVLIAGGRDTQYF.

V usage is TRBV18 and J usage is TRBJ2-7, with D possibly matching TRBD2 (5 bases). Trimming removed 4 bases from V and 3 bases from J, with 13 bases in between. Germline loops: CDR1 KGHSH, CDR2 LQKENI. The CDR3 has 14 amino acids. The CDR3 loop reads CASSLNPGSYEQYF. CDR3 DNA sequence: TGTGCCAGCTCACTCAACCCGGGAAGCTACGAGCAGTACTTC.

The chain recombines TRBV30 with TRBJ2-3; the match to TRBD1 covers 7 bases. Germline loops: CDR1 GTSNPN, CDR2 SVGIG (reference sequence). This CDR3 comprises 15 residues. V trimming: 8 bases; J trimming: 6 bases; junction bases outside the gene matches: 17. CDR3 sequence (DNA): TGTGCCCCCTCCCCCCCCCGACAGGGTGGGGATACGCAGTATTTT. This encodes CAPSPPRQGGDTQYF.

This clone has just a few counts. V and J are TRBV6-6 and TRBJ1-2, with D hard to call. Germline V CDR1 and CDR2: MNHNY, SVGAGI (reference sequence). The germline V and J ends were trimmed by 6 bases and 0 bases, with 11 bases remaining between them. The CDR3 consists of 14 residues. CDR3 bases: TGTGCCAGCAGCCTTAACAGCGCTAACTATGGCTACACCTTC. Amino acids: CASSLNSANYGYTF.

The chain combines TRBV28 with TRBJ2-3, with 13 bases that match TRBD2. Trimming at V came to 6 bases and at J to 4 bases, leaving 4 bases not matched to a gene. From germline, CDR1 is MDHEN and CDR2 SYDVKM. This CDR3 has 15 residues. The CDR3 DNA follows: TGTGCCAGCAGACTAGCGGGAGGGCCTTCAGATACGCAGTATTTT. It is translated as CASRLAGGPSDTQYF.

The CDR3 reads CASTPGVWDEQFF. CDR3 DNA sequence: TGTGCCAGCACCCCGGGGGTATGGGATGAGCAGTTCTTC. The chain has TRBV7-2 and TRBJ2-1; D perhaps matches TRBD2 (6 bases). V was trimmed by 7 bases and J by 8 bases, leaving 15 bases between them. Germline values: CDR1 SGHTA, CDR2 FQGNSA. The CDR3 consists of 13 residues. The full variable domain, completed using reference TRBV7-2 and TRBJ2-1, is GAGVSQSPSNKVTEKGKDVELRCDPISGHTALYWYRQSLGQGLEFLIYFQGNSAPDKSGLPSDRFSAERTGGSVSTLTIQRTQQEDSAVYLCASTPGVWDEQFFGPGTRLTVL.

J is TRBJ2-5 and V is TRBV18, with 7 bases fitting TRBD1. The germline CDR1 and CDR2 sequences are KGHSH and LQKENI. V trimming: 8 bases; J trimming: 1 base; junction bases outside the gene matches: 10. CDR3 size: 15 residues. In DNA, the CDR3 is TGTGCCAGCCAATCCCAACAGGGGACCCAAGAGACCCAGTACTTC. It encodes CASQSQQGTQETQYF.

The chain is built from TRBV5-6 and TRBJ2-2, with D perhaps matching TRBD2 (5 bases). V was trimmed by 0 bases and J by 7 bases, leaving 13 bases between them. The CDR3 is 15 amino acids. The germline V gene encodes CDR1 SGHDT and CDR2 YYEEEE. The chain's CDR3 is CASSLAWQAGGELFF. DNA of the CDR3: TGTGCCAGCAGCTTGGCTTGGCAGGCGGGCGGGGAGCTGTTTTTT.

J is TRBJ1-5 and V is TRBV10-3, with D unresolved. V gave up 4 bases and J gave up 1 base, with 5 bases separating them. This CDR3 comprises 13 residues. Germline V gene lookup returns CDR1 ENHRY and CDR2 SYGVKD. CDR3 loop: CAISGSSNQPQHF. DNA of the CDR3: TGTGCCATCAGTGGTAGCAGCAATCAGCCCCAGCATTTT.

The V and J genes are TRBV11-2 and TRBJ2-1, with 7 bases aligning to TRBD2. CDR1 is SGHAT and CDR2 is FQNNGV in the germline V gene. The CDR3 sequence is 16 residues long. Trimming at V came to 7 bases and at J to 7 bases, leaving 16 bases not matched to a gene. The CDR3 region has the DNA TGTGCCAGCACCCAAACGGGCGGGAGTTACGGTAATGAGCAGTTCTTC. This codes for CASTQTGGSYGNEQFF.